Following are 22 T cell receptor beta chains from one sample sequenced in a study of vaccination effects on CD4 cells after COVID-19. Pools of viral peptides were used by the ViraFEST assay to expand antigen-specific CD4+ T cells ahead of sequencing. Subsequent to less than twelve days of culture, CD4+ T cells were isolated. Nucleocapsid antibody tests were negative, and the vaccine recipients had no prior SARS-CoV-2 infection. Generated by immunoSEQ multiplex PCR, the TCRdb table keeps only in-frame clones and is missing some. The repertoire holds around 63,000 clones, with 75% as singletons. No antigen has been assigned to these receptors. The sample was CD4+ T cells from PBMCs cultured with HCoV-OC43 spike peptides, taken before COVID-19 vaccination. Indicated subset: HCoV-OC43 spike overlapping peptide pool stimulation. Receptor source: a human donor who received a COVID-19 vaccine.

This clone was counted once. The chain uses TRBV12-3 or TRBV12-4 and TRBJ2-7, with D perhaps assigned TRBD1 or TRBD2 (5 bases each). The CDR3 length is 13 residues. Trimming took off 3 bases at V and 0 bases at J, with 6 bases between the two ends. The CDR3 bases are TGTGCCAGCAGTTTCGGGACCTCCTACGAGCAGTACGTC. Amino acids: CASSFGTSYEQYV.

The rearrangement uses TRBV7-2 and TRBJ2-7, with TRBD2 identical over 8 bases. Germline CDR1 is SGHTA and CDR2 is FQGNSA. This CDR3 contains 18 residues. V was clipped by 2 bases and J by 6 bases; unmatched bases: 18. The CDR3 DNA sequence: TGTGCCAGCAGCTTATCCCCCCTGGGCAGCGGGGGAAACCGCGAGCAGTACGTC. This sequence encodes CASSLSPLGSGGNREQYV.

This clone appeared a few times. The chain has TRBV11-2 and TRBJ1-5; TRBD1 is a possible D gene (5 bases). CDR1 and CDR2 from the germline V gene are SGHAT and FQNNGV. V was pared by 1 base and J by 4 bases, with 11 bases between. The CDR3 length is 15 residues. CDR3 residues: CASSLAGGGNQPQHF. In nucleotides, the CDR3 is TGTGCCAGCAGCTTAGCCGGGGGAGGGAATCAGCCCCAGCATTTT.

This chain joins TRBV14 and TRBJ2-4, with TRBD2 identical over 7 bases. This CDR3 comprises 15 residues. The junction had 6 bases not matched to a gene; V was cut back by 1 base and J by 6 bases. Germline lookup yields CDR1 SGHDN and CDR2 FVKESK. As DNA, the CDR3 is TGTGCCAGCAGCCAAGGGGGGGGGACGAGAAACATTCAGTACTTC. It specifies CASSQGGGTRNIQYF.

The chain joins TRBV24-1 to TRBJ2-1, with D unclear. V shed 2 bases and J shed 9 bases, with 7 bases lying between them. This CDR3 has 12 amino acids. CDR1 KGHDR and CDR2 SFDVKD come from the germline V gene. The CDR3 here is CATSDYTGEQFF. DNA for the CDR3: TGTGCCACCAGTGATTATACGGGTGAGCAGTTCTTC.

The chain joins TRBV19 to TRBJ2-1; TRBD2 agrees at 11 bases. CDR3 length: 14 residues. CDR1 LNHDA and CDR2 SQIVND come from the germline V gene (reference sequence). The trim removed 7 bases at V and 10 bases at J, leaving 9 bases unmatched. The CDR3 DNA sequence: TGTGCCAGTACTCTTAGCGGGGGGGCCGGAGAGCAGTTCTTC. The encoded protein is CASTLSGGAGEQFF.

This clone turned up a few times. The chain links TRBV3-1 (or the pseudogene TRBV3-2) to TRBJ2-4; TRBD2 aligns across 10 bases. The length of the CDR3 is 13 residues. The V segment lost 0 bases and the J segment 15 bases; nucleotides outside the gene matches: 5. CDR1 LGHDT and CDR2 YNNKEL come from the germline V gene (reference sequence). Here the CDR3 reads CASSQEPSGRAYF. The CDR3 DNA reads as TGTGCCAGCAGCCAAGAACCAAGCGGGAGGGCGTACTTC.

The chain couples TRBV7-8 to TRBJ2-3, with 11 bases that match TRBD2. With V trimmed by 0 bases and J by 1 base, 0 bases remained unmatched. CDR1 and CDR2 (germline): SGHVS, FQNEAQ. CDR3 length: 16 amino acids. DNA for the CDR3: TGTGCCAGCAGCTTAGCACTAGCGGGGGGCACAGATACGCAGTATTTT. Protein sequence: CASSLALAGGTDTQYF. Full variable domain (rest looked up from reference TRBV7-8 and TRBJ2-3): GAGVSQSPRYKVAKRGQDVALRCDPISGHVSLFWYQQALGQGPEFLTYFQNEAQLDKSGLPSDRFFAERPEGSVSTLKIQRTQQEDSAVYLCASSLALAGGTDTQYFGPGTRLTVL.

The chain combines TRBV25-1 with TRBJ2-2; a possible D gene is TRBD2 (5 bases). The V end lost 3 bases, the J end lost 4 bases, and 9 bases lay between the germline ends. The length of the CDR3 is 14 residues. Per germline, CDR1 MGHDK and CDR2 SYGVNS. As DNA, the CDR3 is TGTGCCAGCAGTGAGTTCCGGGGCACCGGGGAGCTGTTTTTT. Residues: CASSEFRGTGELFF.

This rearrangement joins TRBV18 to TRBJ2-3, with 8 nucleotides matching TRBD1. Per germline, CDR1 KGHSH and CDR2 LQKENI. J was trimmed by 2 bases and V by 6 bases; bases with no gene match: 7. The CDR3 is 15 residues long. CDR3 sequence: CASSPGDRPTDTQYF. CDR3 bases: TGTGCCAGCTCGCCCGGGGACAGGCCCACAGATACGCAGTATTTT.

This chain uses TRBV19 with TRBJ1-3; D is uncertain. Trimming shortened V by 5 bases and J by 0 bases, and 14 bases separated the two germline ends. Germline V gene data show CDR1 as LNHDA and CDR2 as SQIVND (reference sequence). The CDR3 sequence is 16 residues long. The CDR3 sequence: CASSPRGQSSGNTIYF. The CDR3 region has the DNA TGTGCCAGTAGTCCCCGAGGCCAGAGCTCTGGAAACACCATATATTTT.

This clone was seen a handful of times. V and J are TRBV2 and TRBJ1-5; possibly TRBD1 for D (5 bases). The CDR3 is 13 amino acids. The germline CDR1 and CDR2 sequences are SNHLY and FYNNEI. Trimming removed 6 bases from V and 0 bases from J, with 6 bases in between. The CDR3 reads CASRGDSNQPQHF. CDR3 nucleotides: TGTGCCAGCAGGGGGGATAGCAATCAGCCCCAGCATTTT.

The chain links TRBV5-8 to TRBJ1-2; a possible D gene is TRBD1 (5 bases). The CDR3 extends over 11 amino acids. Germline V gene data show CDR1 as SGHTS and CDR2 as YDEGEE. V dropped 7 bases and J dropped 6 bases, with 10 bases sitting between them. CDR3: CASGGFDGYTF. The DNA for the CDR3 is TGTGCCAGCGGGGGGTTCGATGGCTACACCTTC. The full variable domain, in which reference TRBV5-8 and TRBJ1-2 provide the parts outside the CDR3, is EAGVTQSPTHLIKTRGQQATLRCSPISGHTSVYWYQQALGLGLQFLLWYDEGEERNRGNFPPRFSGRQFPNYSSELNVNALELEDSALYLCASGGFDGYTFGSGTRLTVV.

The chain employs TRBV3-1 (or the pseudogene TRBV3-2) and TRBJ2-1; TRBD2 matches 10 bases. The CDR3 spans 15 residues. V gave up 2 bases and J gave up 6 bases; unmatched junction bases: 4. Germline V lookup: CDR1 LGHDT, CDR2 YNNKEL (reference sequence). The CDR3 spells CASSQIAGGGNEQFF. The CDR3 DNA reads as TGTGCCAGCAGCCAAATAGCGGGGGGAGGCAATGAGCAGTTCTTC.

The rearrangement joins TRBV9 to TRBJ2-5; the D gene is possibly TRBD1 (6 bases). Germline-derived CDR1 and CDR2 are SGDLS and YYNGEE. V was pared by 0 bases and J by 2 bases, with 11 bases between. The CDR3 runs to 15 residues. The CDR3 region has the DNA TGTGCCAGCAGCGTAGATGGGACAAGGCAAGAGACCCAGTACTTC. Translating gives CASSVDGTRQETQYF.

The rearrangement uses TRBV7-3 and TRBJ2-5; 8 nucleotides match TRBD2. In germline, CDR1 is SGHTA, CDR2 FQGTGA. This CDR3 spans 15 amino acids. J gave up 0 bases and V 3 bases, and 3 bases lay outside the gene matches. CDR3 sequence: CASSFGRGDQETQYF. The CDR3 coding sequence is TGTGCCAGCAGCTTCGGGCGGGGGGACCAAGAGACCCAGTACTTC. Supplemented by reference TRBV7-3 and TRBJ2-5, the full variable domain reads GAGVSQTPSNKVTEKGKYVELRCDPISGHTALYWYRQSLGQGPEFLIYFQGTGAADDSGLPNDRFFAVRPEGSVSTLKIQRTERGDSAVYLCASSFGRGDQETQYFGPGTRLLVL.

V and J are TRBV3-1 (or the pseudogene TRBV3-2) and TRBJ1-1; D is unresolved. V was pared by 2 bases and J by 3 bases, with 7 bases between. CDR1 and CDR2 from the germline V gene are LGHDT and YNNKEL (reference sequence). The CDR3 has 13 amino acids. CDR3 region: CASSQKMYTEAFF. DNA of the CDR3: TGTGCCAGCAGCCAAAAGATGTACACTGAAGCTTTCTTT.

This clone was seen just once. Other DNA sequences from this sample encode an identical CDR3 as well. The gene calls are TRBV7-9 and TRBJ2-2; tentatively, D is TRBD1 (5 bases). The CDR3 covers 15 residues. CDR1 and CDR2 from the germline V gene are SEHNR and FQNEAQ (reference sequence). V shed 3 bases and J shed 5 bases, with 13 bases lying between them. This chain's CDR3 is CASSLVQVRTGELFF. CDR3 nucleotide sequence: TGTGCCAGCAGCTTGGTACAGGTGCGGACCGGGGAGCTGTTTTTT.

The chain links TRBV27 to TRBJ1-2; no reliable D call. The CDR3 runs 15 residues. Germline CDR1 reads MNHEY; CDR2 reads SMNVEV (reference sequence). The ends were cut back, 6 bases at V and 4 bases at J, with 18 bases in the middle. The CDR3 loop reads CASSPPPGNGYGYTF. In DNA form, the CDR3 reads TGTGCCAGCAGCCCTCCACCCGGGAACGGCTATGGCTACACCTTC.

In its sample, this clone was seen a few times. The rearrangement uses TRBV6-4 and TRBJ2-1, with 9 bases matching TRBD1. CDR3 size: 15 residues. Unmatched junction bases numbered 7, after V lost 6 bases and J lost 4 bases. Germline assignment: CDR1 MRHNA and CDR2 SNTAGT. CDR3 bases: TGTGCCAGCAGCTCCGGGACAGGGCCTTACAATGAGCAGTTCTTC. Amino acids: CASSSGTGPYNEQFF.

The chain uses TRBV6-1 and TRBJ2-7; D call uncertain. The length of the CDR3 is 12 residues. Trimming took off 0 bases at V and 7 bases at J, with 7 bases between the two ends. Germline values: CDR1 MNHNS, CDR2 SASEGT. The CDR3 spells CASSEALGEQYV. The CDR3 DNA reads as TGTGCCAGCAGTGAAGCGCTTGGGGAGCAGTACGTC.

The chain combines TRBV6-4 with TRBJ1-3; D gene ambiguous. The germline V gene has CDR1 MRHNA and CDR2 SNTAGT. The CDR3 runs to 18 residues. V was shortened by 5 bases and J by 1 base, with 21 bases between the two germline ends. The CDR3 loop reads CASSPDRPPFPSGNTIYF. Written as DNA, the CDR3 is TGTGCCAGCAGTCCCGACCGACCGCCGTTCCCTTCTGGAAACACCATATATTTT.